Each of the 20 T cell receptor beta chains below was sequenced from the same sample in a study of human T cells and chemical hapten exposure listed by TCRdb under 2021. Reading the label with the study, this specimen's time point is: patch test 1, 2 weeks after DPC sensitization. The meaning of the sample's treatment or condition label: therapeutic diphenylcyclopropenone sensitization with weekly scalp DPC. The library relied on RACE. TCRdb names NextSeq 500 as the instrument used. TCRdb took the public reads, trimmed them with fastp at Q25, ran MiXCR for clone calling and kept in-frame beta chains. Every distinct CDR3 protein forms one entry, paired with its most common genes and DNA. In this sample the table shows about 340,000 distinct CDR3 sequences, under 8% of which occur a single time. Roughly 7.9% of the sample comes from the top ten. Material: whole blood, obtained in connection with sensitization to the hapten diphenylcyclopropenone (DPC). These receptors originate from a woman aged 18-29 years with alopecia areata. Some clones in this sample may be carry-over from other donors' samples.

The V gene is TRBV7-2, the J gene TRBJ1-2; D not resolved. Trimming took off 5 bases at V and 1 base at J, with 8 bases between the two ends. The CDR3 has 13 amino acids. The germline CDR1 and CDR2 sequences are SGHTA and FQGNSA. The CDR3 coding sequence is TGTGCCAGCAGCCTAGACGTTAACTATGGCTACACCTTC. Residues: CASSLDVNYGYTF.

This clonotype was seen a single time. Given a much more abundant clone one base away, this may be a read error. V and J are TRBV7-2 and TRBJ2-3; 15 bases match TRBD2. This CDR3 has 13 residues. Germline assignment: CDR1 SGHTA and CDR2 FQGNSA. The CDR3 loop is CAGSSPGLAGGTF. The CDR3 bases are TGTGCCGGCAGCTCACCGGGACTAGCGGGGGGCACTTTT. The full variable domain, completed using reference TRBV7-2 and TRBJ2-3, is GAGVSQSPSNKVTEKGKDVELRCDPISGHTALYWYRQSLGQGLEFLIYFQGNSAPDKSGLPSDRFSAERTGGSVSTLTIQRTQQEDSAVYLCAGSSPGLAGGTFGPGTRLTVL.

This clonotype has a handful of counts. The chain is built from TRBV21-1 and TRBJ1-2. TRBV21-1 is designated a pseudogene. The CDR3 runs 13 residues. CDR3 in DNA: TGTGCCAGCAGCAAAGGGCCAGGCGACGGCTACACCTTC. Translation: CASSKGPGDGYTF.

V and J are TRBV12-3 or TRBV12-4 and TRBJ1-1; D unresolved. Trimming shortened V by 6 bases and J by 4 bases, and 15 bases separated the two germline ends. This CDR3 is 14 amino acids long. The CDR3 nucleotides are TGTGCCAGCAGGCCAATCCAGGATCCCACTGAAGCTTTCTTT. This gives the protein CASRPIQDPTEAFF.

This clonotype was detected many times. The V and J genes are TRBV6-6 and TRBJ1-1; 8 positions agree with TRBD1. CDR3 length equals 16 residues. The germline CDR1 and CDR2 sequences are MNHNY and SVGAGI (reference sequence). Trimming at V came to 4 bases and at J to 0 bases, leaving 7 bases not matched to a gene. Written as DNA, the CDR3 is TGTGCCAGCAGTTCCTCGTGGGACAGGATGAACACTGAAGCTTTCTTT. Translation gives CASSSSWDRMNTEAFF.

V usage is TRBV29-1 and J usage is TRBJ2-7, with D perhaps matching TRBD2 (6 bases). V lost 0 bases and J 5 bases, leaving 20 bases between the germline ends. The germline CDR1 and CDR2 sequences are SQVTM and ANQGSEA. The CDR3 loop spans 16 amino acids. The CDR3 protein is CSVEEGGPREANEQYF. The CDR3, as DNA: TGCAGCGTTGAAGAAGGAGGGCCCAGGGAGGCCAACGAGCAGTACTTC.

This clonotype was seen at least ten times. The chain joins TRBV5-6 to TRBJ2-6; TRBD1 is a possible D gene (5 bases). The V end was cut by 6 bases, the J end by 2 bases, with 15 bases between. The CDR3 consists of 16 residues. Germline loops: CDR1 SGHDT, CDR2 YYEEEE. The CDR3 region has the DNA TGTGCCAGCACCTACGAATGGGGCGCTGGGGCCAACGTCCTGACTTTC. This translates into CASTYEWGAGANVLTF.

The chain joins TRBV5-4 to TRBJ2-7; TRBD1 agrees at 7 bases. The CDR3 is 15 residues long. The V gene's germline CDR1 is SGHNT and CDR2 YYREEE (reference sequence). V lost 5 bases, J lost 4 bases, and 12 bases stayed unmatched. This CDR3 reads CASSNRPTTGYEQYF. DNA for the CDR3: TGTGCCAGCAGTAACCGGCCCACGACAGGGTACGAGCAGTACTTC.

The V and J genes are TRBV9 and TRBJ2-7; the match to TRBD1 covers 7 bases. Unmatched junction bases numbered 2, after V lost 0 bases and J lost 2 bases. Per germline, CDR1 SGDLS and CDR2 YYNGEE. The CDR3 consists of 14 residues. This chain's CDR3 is CASSVDRGAYEQYF. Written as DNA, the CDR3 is TGTGCCAGCAGCGTAGACAGGGGAGCCTACGAGCAGTACTTC.

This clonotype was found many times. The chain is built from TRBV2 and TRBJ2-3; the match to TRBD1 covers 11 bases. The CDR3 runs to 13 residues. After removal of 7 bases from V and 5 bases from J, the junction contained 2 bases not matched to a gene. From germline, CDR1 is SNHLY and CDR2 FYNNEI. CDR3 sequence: CASKGTGGDTQYF. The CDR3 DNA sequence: TGTGCCAGCAAAGGGACAGGGGGAGATACGCAGTATTTT.

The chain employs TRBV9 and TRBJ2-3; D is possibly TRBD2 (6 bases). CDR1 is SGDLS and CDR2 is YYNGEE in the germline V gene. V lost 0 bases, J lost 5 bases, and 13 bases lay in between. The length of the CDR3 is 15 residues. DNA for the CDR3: TGTGCCAGCAGCGTAGGTCGCGGGGCTCGAGATACGCAGTATTTT. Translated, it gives CASSVGRGARDTQYF. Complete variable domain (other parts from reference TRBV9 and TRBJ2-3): DSGVTQTPKHLITATGQRVTLRCSPRSGDLSVYWYQQSLDQGLQFLIQYYNGEERAKGNILERFSAQQFPDLHSELNLSSLELGDSALYFCASSVGRGARDTQYFGPGTRLTVL.

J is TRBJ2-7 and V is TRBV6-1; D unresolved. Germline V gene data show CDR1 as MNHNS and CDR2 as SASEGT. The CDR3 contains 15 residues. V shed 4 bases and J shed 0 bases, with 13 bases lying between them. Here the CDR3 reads CASSVEAASSYEQYF. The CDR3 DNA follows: TGTGCCAGCAGTGTAGAGGCCGCGAGCTCCTACGAGCAGTACTTC.

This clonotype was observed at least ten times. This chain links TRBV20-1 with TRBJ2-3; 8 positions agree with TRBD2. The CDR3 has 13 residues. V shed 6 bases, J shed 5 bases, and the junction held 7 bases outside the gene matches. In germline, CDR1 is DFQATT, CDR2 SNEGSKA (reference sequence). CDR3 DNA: TGCAGTGCCAACGGGGGGGGCCAAGATACGCAGTATTTT. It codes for CSANGGGQDTQYF.

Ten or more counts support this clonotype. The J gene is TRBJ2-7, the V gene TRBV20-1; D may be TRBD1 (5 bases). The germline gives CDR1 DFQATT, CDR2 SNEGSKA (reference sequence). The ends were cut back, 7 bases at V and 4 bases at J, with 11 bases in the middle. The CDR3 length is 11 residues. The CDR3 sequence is CSGRRGYEQYF. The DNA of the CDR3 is TGCAGTGGGAGAAGGGGATACGAGCAGTACTTC.

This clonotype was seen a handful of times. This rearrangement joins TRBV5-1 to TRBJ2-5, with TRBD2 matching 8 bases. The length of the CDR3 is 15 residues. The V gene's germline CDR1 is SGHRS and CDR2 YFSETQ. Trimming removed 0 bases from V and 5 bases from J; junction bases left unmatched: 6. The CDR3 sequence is CASSLVLAARETQYF. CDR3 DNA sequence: TGCGCCAGCAGCTTGGTACTAGCGGCGAGGGAGACCCAGTACTTC.

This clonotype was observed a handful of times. DNA of the CDR3: TGTGCCAGCAGTCCACCTTGGGACAGGGGTGCCGAGCAGTACTTC. This translates into CASSPPWDRGAEQYF. The V call is TRBV5-6, the J call TRBJ2-7, with 10 positions matching TRBD1. The junction had 11 bases not matched to a gene; V was cut back by 5 bases and J by 6 bases. This CDR3 has 15 residues. Germline CDR1 reads SGHDT; CDR2 reads YYEEEE.

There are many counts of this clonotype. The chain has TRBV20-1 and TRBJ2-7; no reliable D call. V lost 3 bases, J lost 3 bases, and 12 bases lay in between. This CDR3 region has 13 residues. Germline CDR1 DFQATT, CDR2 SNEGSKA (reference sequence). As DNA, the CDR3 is TGCAGTGCTAGTCTGTATGACAACTACGAGCAGTACTTC. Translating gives CSASLYDNYEQYF.

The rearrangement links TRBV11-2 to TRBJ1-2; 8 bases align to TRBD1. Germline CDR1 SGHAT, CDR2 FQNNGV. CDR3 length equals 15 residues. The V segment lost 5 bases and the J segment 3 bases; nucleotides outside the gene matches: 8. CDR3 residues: CASSPGQGDHYGYTF. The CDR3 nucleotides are TGTGCCAGCAGCCCCGGACAGGGTGATCACTATGGCTACACCTTC.

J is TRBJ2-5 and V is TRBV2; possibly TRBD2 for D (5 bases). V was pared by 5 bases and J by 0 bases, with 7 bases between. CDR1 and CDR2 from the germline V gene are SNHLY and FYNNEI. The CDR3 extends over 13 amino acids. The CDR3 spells CASSQDYQETQYF. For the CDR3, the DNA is TGTGCCAGCAGTCAGGACTACCAAGAGACCCAGTACTTC.

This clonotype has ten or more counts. The DNA for the CDR3 is TGTGCCAGCAGCTTTCGTCCAAAGGCGAATTCCTACAATGAGCAGTTCTTC. Translating it yields CASSFRPKANSYNEQFF. The chain has TRBV5-6 and TRBJ2-1; no reliable D call. The CDR3 is made up of 17 amino acids. V was shortened by 2 bases and J by 1 base, with 16 bases between the two germline ends. CDR1 is SGHDT and CDR2 is YYEEEE in the germline V gene. The whole variable domain, remainder taken from reference TRBV5-6 and TRBJ2-1, is DAGVTQSPTHLIKTRGQQVTLRCSPKSGHDTVSWYQQALGQGPQFIFQYYEEEERQRGNFPDRFSGHQFPNYSSELNVNALLLGDSALYLCASSFRPKANSYNEQFFGPGTRLTVL.